The present entry profiles one T cell receptor beta chain with its context. As yet, its antigen is unknown. CDR3 length: 15 amino acids. V lost 7 bases, J lost 4 bases, and 18 bases lay in between. Germline V gene data show CDR1 as MNHEY and CDR2 as SVGAGI. This specimen belongs to a study of T cell responses to AZD1222 COVID-19 vaccine. Study observations and caveats: Within unmutated variant regions lay the reported targets of nearly half of spike-specific TCRs. Baseline testing showed seropositivity in only 6 or 7 AZD1222 recipients. Possibly, clonal diversity was underestimated; donors were largely white British and included more females. Spike-specific TCRs gained breadth and depth after people received two AZD1222 doses.

Generated by immunoSEQ multiplex PCR, the TCRdb table keeps only in-frame clones and is missing some. The data show 95,000 to 150,000 clones, with about 88% seen just once and 2.4% held by the top ten. This receptor was identified in an adult in good health. The material was peripheral blood, obtained on day 0 of AZD1222 vaccination. The V call is TRBV6-5, the J call TRBJ2-3; D possibly uses TRBD1 or TRBD2 (5 bases each). The CDR3 sequence: CASTRDGISSDTQYF. The CDR3 DNA is TGTGCCAGCACCCGGGACGGGATCTCATCAGATACGCAGTATTTT.